Presented here are 11 T cell receptor beta chains from one specimen sequenced in a study of shared clonotypes between healthy human individuals. Libraries were prepared by immunoSEQ multiplex PCR; TCRdb keeps only in-frame clonotypes and omits some of them. The sample lists some 630,000 clones, roughly 96% occurring once. CD45RO negativity and positive selection for CCR7 defined naive CD8 cells, a population that excluded terminally differentiated effector memory CD45RA+ cells. The specimen sequenced was naive CD8+ T cells sorted from blood. The source of these receptors is a woman between 25 and 40 years old in good health.

Comment on this clone: The same CDR3 also results from other DNA sequences found in this sample. The CDR3 region has the DNA TGCAGCGTTGAGGGGGGTGGGGTCCCCTCCTACGAGCAGTACTTC. Translating it yields CSVEGGGVPSYEQYF. J is TRBJ2-7 and V is TRBV29-1; possible D gene TRBD2, 6 bases. CDR1 and CDR2 from the germline V gene are SQVTM and ANQGSEA. The CDR3 is 15 residues long. The V end was cut by 3 bases, the J end by 0 bases, with 15 bases between.

The chain has TRBV7-6 and TRBJ1-2; unclear D gene. The CDR3 runs to 13 residues. V lost 5 bases, J lost 0 bases, and 7 bases lay in between. Germline assignment: CDR1 SGHVS and CDR2 FNYEAQ. Here the CDR3 reads CASSHGANYGYTF. The CDR3 DNA sequence: TGTGCCAGCAGCCATGGGGCTAACTATGGCTACACCTTC.

The chain employs TRBV4-1 and TRBJ2-7; D gene ambiguous. The CDR3 sequence is 16 residues long. V was clipped by 1 base and J by 0 bases, with 13 bases between them. The germline gives CDR1 MGHRA, CDR2 YSYEKL. CDR3: CASSQGRGVNSYEQYF. CDR3 bases: TGCGCCAGCAGCCAAGGTCGAGGTGTCAACTCCTACGAGCAGTACTTC.

This chain connects TRBV9 to TRBJ2-1, with D maybe TRBD2 (6 bases). The ends were cut back, 5 bases at V and 0 bases at J, with 15 bases in the middle. There are 16 residues in the CDR3. Germline V gives CDR1 SGDLS, CDR2 YYNGEE. This CDR3 reads CASRPKAGSSYNEQFF. Here the CDR3 DNA reads TGTGCCAGCAGACCCAAAGCGGGTAGCTCCTACAATGAGCAGTTCTTC.

The CDR3 protein is CASSLVGKGNTIYF. CDR3 in DNA: TGTGCCAGCAGTTTGGTGGGAAAAGGAAACACCATATATTTT. The chain employs TRBV28 and TRBJ1-3; the D is unclear. The CDR3 has 14 residues. The V gene lost 3 bases and the J gene lost 4 bases, with 10 bases spanning the gap. Germline values: CDR1 MDHEN, CDR2 SYDVKM.

The chain couples TRBV9 to TRBJ2-1; TRBD2 matches at 9 bases. The CDR3 has 14 residues. Germline CDR1 reads SGDLS; CDR2 reads YYNGEE. The V and J ends lost 2 bases and 6 bases, in that order; junction bases with no gene match: 3. The CDR3 protein is CASSVAAGGNEQFF. CDR3 nucleotides: TGTGCCAGCAGCGTTGCAGCGGGAGGCAATGAGCAGTTCTTC.

This chain uses TRBV18 with TRBJ2-5, with unresolved D. The germline V gene encodes CDR1 KGHSH and CDR2 LQKENI. The CDR3 has 12 amino acids. The V end was cut by 5 bases, the J end by 7 bases, with 11 bases between. The DNA of the CDR3 is TGTGCCAGCTCAGCCCCCCTGGGGACCCAGTACTTC. This sequence encodes CASSAPLGTQYF.

The gene calls are TRBV6-5 and TRBJ1-2; D unclear. The germline V and J ends were trimmed by 0 bases and 3 bases, with 14 bases remaining between them. There are 16 residues in the CDR3. Germline V lookup: CDR1 MNHEY, CDR2 SVGAGI. CDR3: CASSYSAGELDYGYTF. The DNA for the CDR3 is TGTGCCAGCAGTTACTCGGCCGGGGAACTGGACTATGGCTACACCTTC.

This clone was seen just once. The CDR3 reads CASDLGQGYNQPQHF. Here the CDR3 DNA reads TGTGCCAGCGACCTGGGACAGGGGTACAATCAGCCCCAGCATTTT. The chain combines TRBV19 with TRBJ1-5; TRBD1 matches at 10 bases. There are 15 residues in the CDR3. J gave up 3 bases and V 9 bases, and 8 bases lay outside the gene matches. The germline CDR1 and CDR2 sequences are LNHDA and SQIVND (reference sequence).

This rearrangement joins TRBV6-5 to TRBJ2-7; TRBD1 aligns across 7 bases. Germline CDR1 MNHEY, CDR2 SVGAGI. J lost 3 bases, V lost 6 bases, and 11 bases had no gene match. The CDR3 totals 15 residues. CDR3 region: CASSQRQGTFYEQYF. Here the CDR3 DNA reads TGTGCCAGCAGCCAGAGACAGGGTACCTTCTACGAGCAGTACTTC.

The gene calls are TRBV27 and TRBJ2-7; 8 bases line up with TRBD2. This CDR3 spans 16 amino acids. V was pared by 4 bases and J by 4 bases, with 12 bases of the junction left unmatched. The germline CDR1 and CDR2 sequences are MNHEY and SMNVEV (reference sequence). Here the CDR3 DNA reads TGTGCCAGCAGTTGGTCTAGCGGGTCCGGTGCGTACGAGCAGTACTTC. Translated: CASSWSSGSGAYEQYF.